This TCR beta chain was sequenced for a study of cytomegalovirus exposure and HLA in healthy donors. Findings of the study overall: Immune exposure information comprised only CMV serostatus. Clonal expansion, a later analysis showed, was greater in HLA-associated TCR beta chains than in equally common others. A list of roughly 160 TCR beta chains associated with cytomegalovirus was given.

Researchers ran the PCR with 60 Vbeta and 13 Jbeta primers. Measured with immunoSEQ multiplex PCR; TCRdb has only the in-frame clones, and not every one. The table lists about 160,000 clones, just under 80% of them singletons. V was clipped by 6 bases and J by 2 bases; unmatched bases: 3. The CDR3 has 15 amino acids. CDR1 MNHNY and CDR2 SVGAGI come from the germline V gene (reference sequence). A remark on this clone: The antigen is undetermined.

This chain joins TRBV6-6 and TRBJ2-1, with TRBD2 matching over 11 bases. This TCR derives from a young man in good health and CMV-seronegative. Sequences were obtained from PBMCs. The CDR3 region is CASSLLAGAYNEQFF. The DNA for the CDR3 is TGTGCCAGCAGCCTACTAGCGGGAGCCTACAATGAGCAGTTCTTC.